The 4 T cell receptor beta chains below come from one sample, sequenced in a study of T cell responses to AZD1222 COVID-19 vaccine (dated by TCRdb to the early 2020s). Interpreted using the paper, the time point label stands for: baseline before first vaccination. Library method: the immunoSEQ multiplex PCR assay. Entries here come from immuneACCESS through TCRdb and include only in-frame sequences with V and J called. Some clones fail to appear in such tables; in the studies checked, an unresolved V gene covers under half of the shortfall, and the cause of the remainder is unknown. Recorded for this sample are about 140,000 clones; about 89% of them occurred a single time. 4.7% of the sample goes to the ten largest clones. The specimen comprised peripheral blood, sampled on day 0 of AZD1222 vaccination. The receptors here all came from an adult in good health.

The chain uses TRBV20-1 and TRBJ1-1; perhaps TRBD1 as D (5 bases). V was cut by 3 bases and J by 3 bases, with 8 bases left in between. From germline, CDR1 is DFQATT and CDR2 SNEGSKA (reference sequence). The CDR3 covers 12 residues. This CDR3 reads CSASRGDTEAFF. For the CDR3, the DNA is TGCAGTGCTAGTAGAGGGGACACTGAAGCTTTCTTT.

V usage is TRBV12-3 or TRBV12-4 and J usage is TRBJ1-1; 8 positions match TRBD1. The CDR3 contains 13 residues. J lost 8 bases, V lost 7 bases, and 9 bases had no gene match. CDR3: CASTGFQGAEAFF. CDR3 DNA: TGTGCCAGCACCGGATTCCAGGGGGCGGAAGCTTTCTTT.

This chain joins TRBV12-5 and TRBJ2-7, with 10 nucleotides matching TRBD1. The germline V gene has CDR1 LGHNT and CDR2 FRNRAP. The CDR3 runs to 16 residues. V lost 0 bases to trimming and J lost 6 bases; unmatched junction nucleotides: 8. Here the CDR3 reads CASGLVLGQGTSEQYF. The DNA for the CDR3 is TGTGCTAGTGGTTTGGTACTGGGACAGGGGACGTCCGAGCAGTACTTC.

This clone was recorded only once. V gene TRBV18 combines with J gene TRBJ1-2; no clear D. Trimming left V 3 bases short and J 4 bases short, with 9 bases between. CDR1 is KGHSH and CDR2 is LQKENI in the germline V gene. There are 13 residues in the CDR3. This CDR3 is CASSPPATYGYTF. CDR3 coding DNA: TGTGCCAGCTCACCTCCTGCTACCTATGGCTACACCTTC.